The sequence of this TCR beta chain was determined in a study of blood T cells in healthy people across ages. The V and J ends lost 7 bases and 7 bases respectively, with 16 bases between them. The CDR3 has 14 residues. For the second PCR, which ran for roughly 6 to 11 cycles, a sample-barcoded 5' primer and a J-beta primer mix were used. No fewer than 2.5 million CDR3-containing paired-end reads came from each sample. TCRdb passed the 5' RACE reads through MiXCR, listing each CDR3 protein once. The data show approximately 760,000 distinct CDR3 sequences, with approximately 25% seen just once and roughly 9% held by the top ten. This clonotype was recorded a few times. The data were also submitted as part of a second study, on T cells of mothers and their children.

The TCR comes from a boy aged 5-17 years in good health. The genes are TRBV12-3 or TRBV12-4 and TRBJ2-2, with D possibly being TRBD2 (5 bases). What was sequenced was blood. The CDR3 DNA reads as TGTGCCAGCACCCCGGCCAGGAGCGGCGGGGAGCTGTTTTTT. Translated: CASTPARSGGELFF.